In its sample, the clone carrying this T cell receptor beta chain was seen once. As handled by the study authors: Quantification of nucleated cells was approximated via reference gene primer amplification. The assay was immunoSEQ multiplex PCR, and TCRdb's table has in-frame clones only and misses some. Clone size and the V and J calls come from that table; the DNA yielded D and trimming. Found here are about 150,000 clones, approximately 88% of them singletons; the top ten hold 2.2%. The sample comes from a study of blood T cell repertoires in COVID-19. Study as a whole: COVID-19 samples, acute and convalescent, were from the United States, Italy and Spain. The cDNA or gDNA used as material had been derived from T cells, B-cell-depleted T cells, or PBMCs.

Trimming took 4 bases from V and 6 from J; bases not matched to a gene: 12. Per germline, CDR1 SGHRS and CDR2 YFSETQ. This CDR3 contains 16 residues. The chain is built from TRBV5-1 and TRBJ1-4; 7 bases agree with TRBD1. The clonotype originates from a man aged 70 or older with acute or convalescent COVID-19. The sample was peripheral blood. CDR3 sequence: CASSLNPQGSDEKLFF. The CDR3 nucleotides are TGCGCCAGCAGCCTAAACCCACAGGGGAGTGATGAAAAACTGTTTTTT.